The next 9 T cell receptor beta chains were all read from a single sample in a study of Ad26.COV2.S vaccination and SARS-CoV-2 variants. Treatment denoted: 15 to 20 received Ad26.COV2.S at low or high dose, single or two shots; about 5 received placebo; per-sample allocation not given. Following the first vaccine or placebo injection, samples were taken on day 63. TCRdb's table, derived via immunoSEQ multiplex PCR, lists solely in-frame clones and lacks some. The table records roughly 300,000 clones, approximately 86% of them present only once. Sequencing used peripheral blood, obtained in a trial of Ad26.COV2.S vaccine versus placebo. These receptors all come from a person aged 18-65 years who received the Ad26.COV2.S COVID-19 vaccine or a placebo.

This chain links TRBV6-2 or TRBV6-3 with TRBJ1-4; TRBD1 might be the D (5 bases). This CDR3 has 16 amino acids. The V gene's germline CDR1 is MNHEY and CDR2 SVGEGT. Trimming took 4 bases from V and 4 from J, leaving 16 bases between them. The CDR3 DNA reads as TGTGCCAGCAGTTGGGCCTCGGGACTTTATAATGAAAAACTGTTTTTT. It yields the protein CASSWASGLYNEKLFF.

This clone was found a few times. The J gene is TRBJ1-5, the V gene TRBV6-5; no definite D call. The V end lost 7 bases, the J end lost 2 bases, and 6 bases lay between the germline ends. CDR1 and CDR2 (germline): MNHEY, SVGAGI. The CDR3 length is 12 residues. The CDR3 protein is CASKRGNQPQHF. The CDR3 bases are TGTGCCAGCAAAAGGGGCAATCAGCCCCAGCATTTT.

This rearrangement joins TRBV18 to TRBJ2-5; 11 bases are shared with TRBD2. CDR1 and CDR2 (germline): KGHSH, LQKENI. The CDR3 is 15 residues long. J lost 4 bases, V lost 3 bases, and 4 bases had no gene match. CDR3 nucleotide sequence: TGTGCCAGCTCACCTAGCGGGGGGGCAAGAGAGACCCAGTACTTC. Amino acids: CASSPSGGARETQYF. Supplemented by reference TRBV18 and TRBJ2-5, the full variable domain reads NAGVMQNPRHLVRRRGQEARLRCSPMKGHSHVYWYRQLPEEGLKFMVYLQKENIIDESGMPKERFSAEFPKEGPSILRIQQVVRGDSAAYFCASSPSGGARETQYFGPGTRLLVL.

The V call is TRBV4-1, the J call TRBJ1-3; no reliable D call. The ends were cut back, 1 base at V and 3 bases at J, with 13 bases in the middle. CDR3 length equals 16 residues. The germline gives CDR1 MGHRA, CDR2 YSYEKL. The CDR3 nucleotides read TGCGCCAGCAGCCAAGGACGAGTGGAATATGGAAACACCATATATTTT. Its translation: CASSQGRVEYGNTIYF.

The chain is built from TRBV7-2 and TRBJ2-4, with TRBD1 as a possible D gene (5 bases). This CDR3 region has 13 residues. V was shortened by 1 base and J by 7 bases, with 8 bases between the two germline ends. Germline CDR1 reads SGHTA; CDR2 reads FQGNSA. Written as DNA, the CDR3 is TGTGCCAGCAGCTTAGGGGGCTCGAACATTCAGTACTTC. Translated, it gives CASSLGGSNIQYF.

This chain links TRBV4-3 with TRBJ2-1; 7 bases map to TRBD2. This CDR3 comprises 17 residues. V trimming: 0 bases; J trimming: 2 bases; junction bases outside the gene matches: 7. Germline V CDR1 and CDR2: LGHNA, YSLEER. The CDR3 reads CASSQEVSRGAYNEQFF. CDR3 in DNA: TGCGCCAGCAGCCAAGAAGTGAGTCGGGGGGCCTACAATGAGCAGTTCTTC.

CDR3 sequence: CASSTSGTDYQPQHF. The CDR3 nucleotides are TGTGCCAGTAGTACCTCCGGGACAGATTATCAGCCCCAGCATTTT. The chain couples TRBV19 to TRBJ1-5; the match to TRBD1 covers 7 bases. CDR1 is LNHDA and CDR2 is SQIVND in the germline V gene (reference sequence). This CDR3 spans 15 amino acids. J was trimmed by 5 bases and V by 4 bases; bases with no gene match: 8.

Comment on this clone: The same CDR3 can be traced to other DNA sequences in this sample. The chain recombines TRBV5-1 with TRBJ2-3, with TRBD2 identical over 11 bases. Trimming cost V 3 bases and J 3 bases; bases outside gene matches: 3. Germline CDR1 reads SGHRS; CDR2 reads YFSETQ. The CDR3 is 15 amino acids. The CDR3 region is CASSSTSGSTDTQYF. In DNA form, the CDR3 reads TGCGCCAGCAGCTCTACTAGCGGGAGTACAGATACGCAGTATTTT. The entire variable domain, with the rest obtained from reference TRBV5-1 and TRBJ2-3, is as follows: KAGVTQTPRYLIKTRGQQVTLSCSPISGHRSVSWYQQTPGQGLQFLFEYFSETQRNKGNFPGRFSGRQFSNSRSEMNVSTLELGDSALYLCASSSTSGSTDTQYFGPGTRLTVL.

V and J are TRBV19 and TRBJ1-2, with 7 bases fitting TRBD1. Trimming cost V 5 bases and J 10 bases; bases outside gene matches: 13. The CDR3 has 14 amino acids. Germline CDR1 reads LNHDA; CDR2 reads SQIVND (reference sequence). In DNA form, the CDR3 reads TGTGCCAGTAGTCCCAGGGGGACGCAGATGGCCTACACCTTC. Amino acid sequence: CASSPRGTQMAYTF.